The 12 T cell receptor beta chains reported below all come from one sample, sequenced in a study of response to subunit inactivated influenza vaccine. Via MiXCR, TCRdb re-called the RT-PCR reads, giving one row per CDR3 protein. The repertoire consists of about 800,000 distinct CDR3 sequences, with 21% occurring once and the leading ten covering 10%. The starting material was PBMCs from blood, obtained more than 4 days after vaccination. The receptors come from a man aged 45 to 65 who received an inactivated influenza vaccine.

The chain carries TRBV6-2 or TRBV6-3 and TRBJ2-2; 10 nucleotides agree with TRBD2. The CDR3 is 18 amino acids. V gave up 7 bases and J gave up 1 base; unmatched junction bases: 12. In germline, CDR1 is MNHEY, CDR2 SVGEGT. This CDR3 reads CASTRPASGRRNTGELFF. CDR3 in DNA: TGTGCCAGCACCCGCCCGGCTAGCGGGAGACGGAACACCGGGGAGCTGTTTTTT.

The table lists this clonotype with a count of one. The chain employs TRBV3-1 and TRBJ2-6; TRBD1 aligns across 7 bases. Germline V gives CDR1 LGHDT, CDR2 YNNKEL (reference sequence). CDR3 length equals 19 residues. V shed 4 bases and J 0 bases; nucleotides not matched to a gene: 12. The CDR3 protein is CASSLVIRDSLSGANVLTF. The CDR3 region has the DNA TGTGCCAGCAGCCTCGTGATCCGGGACAGTCTCTCTGGGGCCAACGTCCTGACTTTC.

The V call is TRBV4-2, the J call TRBJ2-7; 10 nucleotides line up with TRBD2. V shed 1 base and J 0 bases; nucleotides not matched to a gene: 3. Germline values: CDR1 LGHNA, CDR2 YNFKEQ. The CDR3 runs 16 residues. CDR3 sequence reads: CASSQVTSGTSYEQYF. In DNA, the CDR3 is TGTGCCAGCAGCCAAGTAACTAGCGGGACCTCCTACGAGCAGTACTTC.

This clonotype was seen more than once but under ten times. CDR3 sequence reads: CASSLGAHRDPDTQYF. Here the CDR3 DNA reads TGTGCCAGCAGTTTAGGGGCCCACCGGGACCCAGATACGCAGTATTTT. The chain joins TRBV12-3 or TRBV12-4 to TRBJ2-3, with D tentatively TRBD1 or TRBD2 (5 bases each). V lost 1 base and J lost 4, with 15 bases in between. This CDR3 is built from 16 residues.

The chain employs TRBV4-3 and TRBJ2-7; D call uncertain. V lost 0 bases and J 6 bases, leaving 12 bases between the germline ends. The germline gives CDR1 LGHNA, CDR2 YSLEER. CDR3 length equals 14 residues. CDR3 sequence (DNA): TGCGCCAGCAGCCAAGACAGTTTCCAGACCGAGCAGTACTTC. It translates to CASSQDSFQTEQYF.

The V gene is TRBV7-6, the J gene TRBJ2-5; D gene ambiguous. There are 12 residues in the CDR3. Per the germline V gene, CDR1 is SGHVS and CDR2 is FNYEAQ. Between the trimmed V and J ends, which lost 5 bases and 2 bases, there was a span of 6 bases. The CDR3 DNA sequence: TGTGCCAGCAGCCACGCGCAAGAGACCCAGTACTTC. Protein sequence: CASSHAQETQYF.

The rearrangement uses TRBV9 and TRBJ2-3; a weak D match, TRBD2 (6 bases). The V and J ends lost 0 bases and 5 bases respectively, with 16 bases between them. Per germline, CDR1 SGDLS and CDR2 YYNGEE. The CDR3 is 16 residues long. This chain's CDR3 is CASSVDWASAGDTQYF. In nucleotides, the CDR3 is TGTGCCAGCAGCGTAGATTGGGCTAGCGCCGGAGATACGCAGTATTTT.

This chain links TRBV5-1 with TRBJ2-1; 9 bases are shared with TRBD1. V dropped 1 base and J dropped 0; count of bases not matched to a gene: 2. Looked up from germline, CDR1 is SGHRS and CDR2 is YFSETQ. The CDR3 spans 16 residues. CDR3 sequence reads: CASSLLQGASYNEQFF. CDR3 DNA sequence: TGCGCCAGCAGCTTGTTACAGGGGGCCTCCTACAATGAGCAGTTCTTC.

In this sample, this clonotype turned up a few times. This chain joins TRBV6-2 or TRBV6-3 and TRBJ2-3, with 13 bases identical to TRBD2. V lost 2 bases to trimming and J lost 2 bases; unmatched junction nucleotides: 13. This CDR3 spans 20 amino acids. CDR1 is MNHEY and CDR2 is SVGEGT in the germline V gene. CDR3 region: CASSYRLGAGLAGVTDTQYF. DNA of the CDR3: TGTGCCAGCAGTTACCGGCTGGGAGCAGGACTAGCGGGAGTCACAGATACGCAGTATTTT.

This clonotype turned up a few times. V gene TRBV15 combines with J gene TRBJ2-4; D is unresolved. Germline loops: CDR1 LNHNV, CDR2 YYDKDF (reference sequence). The CDR3 runs 16 residues. V was shortened by 4 bases and J by 0 bases, with 13 bases between the two germline ends. CDR3: CATSKAPALAKNIQYF. The DNA for the CDR3 is TGTGCCACCAGCAAAGCCCCGGCACTAGCCAAAAACATTCAGTACTTC.

This clonotype was found a few times. V is TRBV4-3 and J is TRBJ2-1, with 7 nucleotides matching TRBD2. V was pared by 3 bases and J by 9 bases, with 8 bases of the junction left unmatched. The CDR3 covers 14 residues. Per the germline V gene, CDR1 is LGHNA and CDR2 is YSLEER. CDR3 sequence (DNA): TGCGCCAGCAGCCATAGAAGACTAGCAGCTGAGCAGTTCTTC. Translated: CASSHRRLAAEQFF.

In its sample, this clonotype was seen many times. The V gene is TRBV7-9, the J gene TRBJ1-1; D remains ambiguous. Germline V CDR1 and CDR2: SEHNR, FQNEAQ (reference sequence). The CDR3 has 14 amino acids. The V end lost 2 bases, the J end lost 0 bases, and 7 bases lay between the germline ends. CDR3 nucleotides: TGTGCCAGCAGCTTACAACAGATGAACACTGAAGCTTTCTTT. This translates into CASSLQQMNTEAFF.